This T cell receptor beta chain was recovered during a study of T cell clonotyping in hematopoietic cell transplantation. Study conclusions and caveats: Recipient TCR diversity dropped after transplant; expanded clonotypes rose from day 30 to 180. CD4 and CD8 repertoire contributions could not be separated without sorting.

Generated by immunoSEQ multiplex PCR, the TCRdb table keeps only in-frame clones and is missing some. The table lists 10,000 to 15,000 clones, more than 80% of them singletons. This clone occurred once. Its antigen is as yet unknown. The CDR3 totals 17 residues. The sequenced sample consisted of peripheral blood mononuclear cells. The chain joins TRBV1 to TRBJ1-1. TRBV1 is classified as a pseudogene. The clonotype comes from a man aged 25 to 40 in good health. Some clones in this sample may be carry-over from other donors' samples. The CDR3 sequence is CTSSQGLVEGKNTEAFF. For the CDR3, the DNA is TGCACCAGCAGCCAAGGTTTAGTGGAGGGGAAAAACACTGAAGCTTTCTTT.